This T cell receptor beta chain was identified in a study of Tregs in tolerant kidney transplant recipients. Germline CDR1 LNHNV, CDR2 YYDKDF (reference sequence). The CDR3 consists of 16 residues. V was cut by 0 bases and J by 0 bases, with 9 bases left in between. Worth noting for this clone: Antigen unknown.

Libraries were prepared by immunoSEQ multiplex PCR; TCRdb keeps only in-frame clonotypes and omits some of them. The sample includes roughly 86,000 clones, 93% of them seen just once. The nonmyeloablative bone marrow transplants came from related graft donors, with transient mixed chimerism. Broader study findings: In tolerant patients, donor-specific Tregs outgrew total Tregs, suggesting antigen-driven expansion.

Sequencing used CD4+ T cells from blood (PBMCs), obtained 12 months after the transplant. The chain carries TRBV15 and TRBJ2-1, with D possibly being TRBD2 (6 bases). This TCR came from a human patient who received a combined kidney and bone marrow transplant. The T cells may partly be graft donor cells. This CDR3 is CATSRDGGTSYNEQFF. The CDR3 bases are TGTGCCACCAGCAGAGATGGGGGGACCTCCTACAATGAGCAGTTCTTC. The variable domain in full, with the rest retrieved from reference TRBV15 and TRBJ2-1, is DAMVIQNPRYQVTQFGKPVTLSCSQTLNHNVMYWYQQKSSQAPKLLFHYYDKDFNNEADTPDNFQSRRPNTSFCFLDIRSPGLGDTAMYLCATSRDGGTSYNEQFFGPGTRLTVL.